Presented here are 26 T cell receptor beta chains from one specimen sequenced in a study of CD8+CD57+ T cells in acquired aplastic anemia. The use of genomic DNA as template underpinned the TCR beta VDJ and CDR3 profiling. TCRdb re-called the reads through MiXCR, storing one row per CDR3 protein. The sample lists approximately 380,000 distinct CDR3 sequences, 60% to 80% occurring once. The sample taken for sequencing was sorted CD4+, CD8+, or CD8+CD57+ T cells (not recorded which) from PBMCs. Receptors were obtained from a human donor in good health, serving as a control.

In regard to this clonotype: A junction boundary mismatches the germline segment, possibly from a read error. The chain joins TRBV19 to TRBJ2-1, with D tentatively TRBD1 (5 bases). This CDR3 contains 13 residues. Germline CDR1 reads LNHDA; CDR2 reads SQIVND (reference sequence). Here the CDR3 reads CASSIQGKHGHTF. CDR3 nucleotides: TGTGCCAGTAGCATCCAGGGCAAACATGGGCACACCTTC. Using reference TRBV19 and TRBJ2-1 for the parts outside the CDR3, the full variable domain is DGGITQSPKYLFRKEGQNVTLSCEQNLNHDAMYWYRQDPGQGLRLIYYSQIVNDFQKGDIAEGYSVSREKKESFPLTVTSAQKNPTAFYLCASSIQGKHGHTFGPGTRLTVL.

The chain combines TRBV7-3 with TRBJ2-2; the D gene is possibly TRBD2 (5 bases). The V gene's germline CDR1 is SGHTA and CDR2 FQGTGA. This CDR3 is 14 amino acids long. Between the trimmed V and J ends, which lost 9 bases and 13 bases, there was a span of 24 bases. CDR3 amino acids: CASRADRNSGVLFF. CDR3 in DNA: TGTGCCAGTAGAGCGGACCGTAACAGCGGCGTGCTGTTTTTT.

A word on this clonotype: A read error may produce the germline difference seen at one junction end. This chain connects TRBV15 to TRBJ1-2; D is possibly TRBD1 (6 bases). Germline V gene lookup returns CDR1 LNHNV and CDR2 YYDKDF (reference sequence). The CDR3 is 13 residues long. The DNA of the CDR3 is TGTGCCAGCAGCCCAGATGGGGGCTCTGGCTACACCTTC. It yields the protein CASSPDGGSGYTF.

This sequence joins TRBV19 and TRBJ2-3; D remains ambiguous. The V end lost 4 bases, the J end lost 6 bases, and 11 bases lay between the germline ends. Germline V gene lookup returns CDR1 LNHDA and CDR2 SQIVND (reference sequence). CDR3 size: 13 residues. DNA of the CDR3: TGTGCCAGTAGTACAGGAAGGGTGGATACGCAGTATTTT. Translation gives CASSTGRVDTQYF.

This chain uses TRBV2 with TRBJ1-6; no clear D. The CDR3 contains 15 residues. Germline V gene data show CDR1 as SNHLY and CDR2 as FYNNEI. V was pared by 8 bases and J by 1 base, with 12 bases between. CDR3 loop: CASGLGGSYNSPLHF. The CDR3 coding sequence is TGTGCCAGCGGACTGGGCGGTTCCTATAATTCACCCCTCCACTTT.

As concerns this clonotype: Mismatch with germline at one junction end may stem from a read error. The chain carries TRBV9 and TRBJ1-6; D is possibly TRBD1 (6 bases). The CDR3 has 17 amino acids. The V gene's germline CDR1 is SGDLS and CDR2 YYNGEE. CDR3 DNA sequence: TGCGCCAGCAGTGACAGGAGGCGTTATTCCTATAATTCACCCCTCCACTTT. Residues: CASSDRRRYSYNSPLHF.

The V gene is TRBV7-2, the J gene TRBJ1-5; the D is unclear. The CDR3 covers 14 residues. Trimming left V 9 bases short and J 16 bases short, with 28 bases between. Germline CDR1 reads SGHTA; CDR2 reads FQGNSA. The DNA of the CDR3 is TGTGCCAGTAGTTTAGTCTATACCGACCAGCCGACCCATTTT. This codes for CASSLVYTDQPTHF.

This sequence joins TRBV20-1 and TRBJ1-6; D is possibly TRBD1 (6 bases). This CDR3 spans 14 amino acids. V was cut by 6 bases and J by 10 bases, with 19 bases left in between. CDR1 is DFQATT, CDR2 SNEGSKA, per germline (reference sequence). As DNA, the CDR3 is TGCAGTGCAAAGGACAGCAGGAAAGGCTCACCCCTCCACTTT. It translates to CSAKDSRKGSPLHF.

V and J are TRBV14 and TRBJ2-7, with D perhaps assigned TRBD1 or TRBD2 (5 bases each). This CDR3 contains 13 residues. Germline V CDR1 and CDR2: SGHDN, FVKESK. The CDR3 nucleotides are TGTGCCAGCAGCCCGGACTGGGGCTTAGCTTACTTTGTC. Protein product: CASSPDWGLAYFV.

This clonotype was detected only once. The chain recombines TRBV7-2 with TRBJ1-2; D remains unclear. The V gene lost 4 bases and the J gene lost 8 bases, with 17 bases spanning the gap. From germline, CDR1 is SGHTA and CDR2 FQGNSA. The CDR3 has 14 amino acids. CDR3 DNA: TGTGCCAGCAGCTCAGCCACGCGCGGTAGCGGCTACACCTTC. It translates to CASSSATRGSGYTF.

The CDR3 protein is CASSEAGTGGSPLHF. DNA of the CDR3: TGTGCCAGCAGCGAAGCCGGGACAGGCGGTTCACCCCTCCACTTT. The rearrangement uses TRBV9 and TRBJ1-6, with TRBD1 matching over 8 bases. The CDR3 totals 15 residues. Looked up from germline, CDR1 is SGDLS and CDR2 is YYNGEE. V lost 3 bases and J lost 9; bases outside the gene matches: 8.

This clonotype showed up many times. The gene calls are TRBV24-1 and TRBJ2-3; TRBD2 matches 9 bases. The germline V gene encodes CDR1 KGHDR and CDR2 SFDVKD. Germline trimming cut 3 bases from V and 2 bases from J; bases unmatched to any gene: 5. The CDR3 loop spans 16 amino acids. This CDR3 is CATSDHASGATDTQYF. Here the CDR3 DNA reads TGTGCCACCAGTGATCACGCTAGCGGGGCCACAGATACGCAGTATTTT.

The rearrangement links TRBV29-1 to TRBJ2-5; TRBD2 might be the D (5 bases). This CDR3 comprises 13 residues. Germline V gives CDR1 SQVTM, CDR2 ANQGSEA. The CDR3 DNA reads as TGCAGTTTGCAAGCCGGGGTACAAGAGACCCAGTACTTC. Its protein is CSLQAGVQETQYF.

In regard to this clonotype: The junction does not match germline at one end; this may be a read error. The V call is TRBV5-1, the J call TRBJ1-1, with 8 bases identical to TRBD1. CDR1 is SGHRS, CDR2 YFSETQ, per germline. The CDR3 loop spans 14 amino acids. CDR3 region: CASSLRLQGGEAFF. The DNA of the CDR3 is TGTGCCAGCAGCTTGCGGCTACAGGGGGGAGAAGCTTTCTTT.

The chain joins TRBV7-8 to TRBJ1-1, with unresolved D. Trimming stripped 5 bases from V and 4 bases from J, with 17 bases between. CDR3 size: 15 residues. Germline values: CDR1 SGHVS, CDR2 FQNEAQ. This CDR3 is CASSQGRVGSTEAFF. The CDR3 nucleotides are TGTGCCAGCAGCCAAGGAAGGGTTGGGTCCACTGAAGCTTTCTTT.

Details on this clonotype: At one boundary the junction diverges from the germline segment, which might be a read error. The genes are TRBV7-3 and TRBJ1-6, with no clear D. Per germline, CDR1 SGHTA and CDR2 FQGTGA. CDR3 length: 13 residues. CDR3 amino acids: CASSRMYNWPHHF. CDR3 in DNA: TGTGCCAGCAGCCGGATGTATAATTGGCCCCACCACTTT.

About this clonotype: The junction departs from germline at one end; a sequencing error may be responsible. The chain carries TRBV9 and TRBJ2-7; 7 bases agree with TRBD1. There are 14 residues in the CDR3. The germline gives CDR1 SGDLS, CDR2 YYNGEE. CDR3 protein: CASSRTGHYNEQYF. CDR3 in DNA: TGCGCCAGCAGCCGGACAGGACACTACAACGAGCAGTACTTC.

The J gene is TRBJ2-5, the V gene TRBV13; TRBD2 might be the D (5 bases). The CDR3 extends over 13 amino acids. Germline CDR1 reads PRHDT; CDR2 reads FYEKMQ (reference sequence). Trimming cost V 5 bases and J 7 bases, with 14 bases left between them. The CDR3 DNA sequence: TGTGCCAGCAGCCGAGAGGGTGTGGGGACCCAGTACTTC. Amino acids: CASSREGVGTQYF.

The chain joins TRBV20-1 to TRBJ1-2; TRBD1 agrees at 12 bases. The ends lost 4 bases at V and 6 bases at J; junction bases unmatched: 6. The CDR3 runs to 14 residues. CDR1 and CDR2 from the germline V gene are DFQATT and SNEGSKA (reference sequence). The CDR3 DNA is TGCAGTGCTATTCCGGGACAGGGGGCTGATGGCTACACCTTC. It yields the protein CSAIPGQGADGYTF.

For this clonotype: Without the conserved terminal phenylalanine or tryptophan, this CDR3 likely stems from a read error. It is unclear where the CDR3 begins or ends on the DNA, so no DNA is shown, and the CDR3 is as TCRdb lists it. V is TRBV7-9 and J is TRBJ1-1; TRBD1 reflects the table's D call only, with no check against the DNA. Germline-derived CDR1 and CDR2 are SEHNR and FQNEAQ (reference sequence). Including both end residues, the CDR3 is 14 amino acids long. CDR3: CASSLPPENSVASG.

A word on this clonotype: Here the CDR3 omits its conserved ending phenylalanine or tryptophan, so a read error is the likely source. DNA for the CDR3: TGTGCCATCAGTGTACAGGGGGATACGCAGTATGTC. It yields the protein CAISVQGDTQYV. The V and J genes are TRBV10-3 and TRBJ2-3; 7 bases fit TRBD1. CDR1 and CDR2 from the germline V gene are ENHRY and SYGVKD. Trimming cost V 4 bases and J 6 bases; bases outside gene matches: 1. The CDR3 runs to 12 residues.

The rearrangement links TRBV20-1 to TRBJ2-5; D possibly uses TRBD1 or TRBD2 (6 bases each). V shed 3 bases and J shed 9 bases, with 20 bases lying between them. Germline loops: CDR1 DFQATT, CDR2 SNEGSKA (reference sequence). The CDR3 contains 14 residues. The CDR3 is CSARGLRGSEAQYF. The CDR3, as DNA: TGCAGTGCTAGGGGACTGAGGGGGTCTGAGGCCCAGTACTTC.

The gene calls are TRBV29-1 and TRBJ2-1; perhaps TRBD1 as D (6 bases). Trimming removed 3 bases at V and 10 bases at J, with 10 bases between. Germline assignment: CDR1 SQVTM and CDR2 ANQGSEA. The CDR3 is 11 residues long. The CDR3 protein is CSVESTGEQFF. CDR3 DNA sequence: TGCAGCGTTGAGTCCACAGGGGAGCAGTTCTTC.

In DNA form, the CDR3 reads TGCGCCAGCAGCCATGGGCCCAGGTGTGGTATCACTGAAGCTTTCTTT. Translating gives CASSHGPRCGITEAFF. The V call is TRBV5-1, the J call TRBJ1-1, with D uncertain. This CDR3 is built from 16 residues. Trimming stripped 4 bases from V and 4 bases from J, with 20 bases between. CDR1 is SGHRS and CDR2 is YFSETQ in the germline V gene.

V gene TRBV5-6 combines with J gene TRBJ2-5; 10 nucleotides align to TRBD2. The CDR3 sequence is 14 residues long. The junction had 4 bases not matched to a gene; V was cut back by 4 bases and J by 4 bases. Germline values: CDR1 SGHDT, CDR2 YYEEEE. CDR3 nucleotide sequence: TGTGCCAGCAGCCCTATAGCGGGGGGAGAGACCCAGTACTTC. This gives the protein CASSPIAGGETQYF.

The chain recombines TRBV20-1 with TRBJ1-2, with no clear D. The V end was cut by 6 bases, the J end by 8 bases, with 16 bases between. This CDR3 region has 12 residues. Germline V CDR1 and CDR2: DFQATT, SNEGSKA (reference sequence). This CDR3 reads CSARQSANGYTF. Written as DNA, the CDR3 is TGCAGTGCCAGGCAGAGTGCTAACGGCTACACCTTC.